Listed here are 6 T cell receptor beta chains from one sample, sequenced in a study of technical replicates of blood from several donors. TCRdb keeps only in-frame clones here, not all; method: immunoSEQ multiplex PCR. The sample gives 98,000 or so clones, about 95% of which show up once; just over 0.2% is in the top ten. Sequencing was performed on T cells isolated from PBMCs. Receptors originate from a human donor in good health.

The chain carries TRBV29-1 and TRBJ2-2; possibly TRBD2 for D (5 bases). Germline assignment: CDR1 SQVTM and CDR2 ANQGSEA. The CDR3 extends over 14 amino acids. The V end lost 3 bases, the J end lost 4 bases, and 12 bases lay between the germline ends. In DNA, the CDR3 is TGCAGCGTTGATCTAGGGAGCGGCACCGGGGAGCTGTTTTTT. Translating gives CSVDLGSGTGELFF.

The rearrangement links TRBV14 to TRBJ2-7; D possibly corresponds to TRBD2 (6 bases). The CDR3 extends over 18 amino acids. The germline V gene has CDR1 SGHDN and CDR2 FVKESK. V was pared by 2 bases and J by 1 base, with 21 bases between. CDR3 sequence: CASSQFLLGSGASYEQYF. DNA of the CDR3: TGTGCCAGCAGCCAATTCTTGTTGGGTAGCGGTGCTTCCTACGAGCAGTACTTC.

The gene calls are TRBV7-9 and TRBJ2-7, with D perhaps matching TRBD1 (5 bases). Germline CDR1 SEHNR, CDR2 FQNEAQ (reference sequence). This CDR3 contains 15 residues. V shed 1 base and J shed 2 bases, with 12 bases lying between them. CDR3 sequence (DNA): TGTGCCAGCAGCTTAGGCGCAGGGATTGCCTACGAGCAGTACTTC. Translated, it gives CASSLGAGIAYEQYF.

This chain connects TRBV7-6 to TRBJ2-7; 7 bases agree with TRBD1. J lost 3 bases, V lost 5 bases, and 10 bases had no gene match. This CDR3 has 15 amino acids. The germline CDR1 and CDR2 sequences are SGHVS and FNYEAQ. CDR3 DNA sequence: TGTGCCAGCAGCGGTAGGACAGGTTCAAGCTACGAGCAGTACTTC. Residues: CASSGRTGSSYEQYF.

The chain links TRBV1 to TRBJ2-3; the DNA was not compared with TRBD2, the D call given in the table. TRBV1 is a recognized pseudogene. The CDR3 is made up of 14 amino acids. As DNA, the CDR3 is TGCACCAGCAGCCCAGGGACTATTGGAGATACGCAGTATTTT. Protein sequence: CTSSPGTIGDTQYF.

The CDR3 sequence is CASNFRDRETEAFF. The CDR3 DNA sequence: TGCGCCAGCAACTTCCGGGACAGGGAGACTGAAGCTTTCTTT. J is TRBJ1-1 and V is TRBV5-1, with 9 bases identical to TRBD1. The V gene's germline CDR1 is SGHRS and CDR2 YFSETQ. The junction had 8 bases not matched to a gene; V was cut back by 6 bases and J by 5 bases. The CDR3 totals 14 residues.